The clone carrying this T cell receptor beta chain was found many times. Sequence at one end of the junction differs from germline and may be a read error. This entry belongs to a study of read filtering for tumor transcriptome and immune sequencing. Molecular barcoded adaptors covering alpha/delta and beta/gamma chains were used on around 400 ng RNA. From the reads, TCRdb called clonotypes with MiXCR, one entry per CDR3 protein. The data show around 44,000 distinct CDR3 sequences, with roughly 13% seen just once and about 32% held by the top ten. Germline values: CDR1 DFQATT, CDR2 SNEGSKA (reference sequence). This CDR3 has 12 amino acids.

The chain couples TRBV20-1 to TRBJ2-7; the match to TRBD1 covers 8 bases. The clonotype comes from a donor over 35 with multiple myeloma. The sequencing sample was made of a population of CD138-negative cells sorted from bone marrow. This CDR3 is CSARVAPGQVFF. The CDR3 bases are TGCAGTGCTAGAGTTGCCCCGGGACAGGTTTTCTTC.